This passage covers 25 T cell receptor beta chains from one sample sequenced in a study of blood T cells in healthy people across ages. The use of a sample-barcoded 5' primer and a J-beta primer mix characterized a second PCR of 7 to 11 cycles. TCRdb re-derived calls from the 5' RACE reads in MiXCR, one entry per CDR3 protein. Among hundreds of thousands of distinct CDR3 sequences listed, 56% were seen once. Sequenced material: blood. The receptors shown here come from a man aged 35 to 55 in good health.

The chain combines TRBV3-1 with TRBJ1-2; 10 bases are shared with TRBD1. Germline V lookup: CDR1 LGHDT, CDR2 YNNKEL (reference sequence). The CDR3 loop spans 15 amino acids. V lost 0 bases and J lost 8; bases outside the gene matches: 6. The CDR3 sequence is CASSQDFGTGAGYTF. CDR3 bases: TGTGCCAGCAGCCAAGATTTTGGGACAGGGGCCGGCTACACCTTC.

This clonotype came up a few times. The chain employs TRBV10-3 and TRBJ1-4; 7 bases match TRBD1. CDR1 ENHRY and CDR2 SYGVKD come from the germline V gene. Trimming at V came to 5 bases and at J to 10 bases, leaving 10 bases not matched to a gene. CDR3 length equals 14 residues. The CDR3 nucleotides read TGTGCCATCAGTAAGGACAGGTCACGACTAAAACTGTTTTTT. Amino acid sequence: CAISKDRSRLKLFF.

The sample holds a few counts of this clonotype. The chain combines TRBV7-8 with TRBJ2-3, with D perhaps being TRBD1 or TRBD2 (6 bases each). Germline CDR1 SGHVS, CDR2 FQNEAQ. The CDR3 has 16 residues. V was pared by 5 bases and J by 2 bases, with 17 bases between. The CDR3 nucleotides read TGTGCCAGCAGCCAAGAGGGGGGCCTATCCACAGATACGCAGTATTTT. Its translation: CASSQEGGLSTDTQYF.

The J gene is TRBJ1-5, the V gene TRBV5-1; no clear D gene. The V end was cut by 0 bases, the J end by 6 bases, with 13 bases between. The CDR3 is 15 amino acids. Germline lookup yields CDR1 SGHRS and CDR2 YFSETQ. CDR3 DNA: TGCGCCAGCAGCTTGGGGGCAGTCGGTATTCAGCCCCAGCATTTT. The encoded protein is CASSLGAVGIQPQHF.

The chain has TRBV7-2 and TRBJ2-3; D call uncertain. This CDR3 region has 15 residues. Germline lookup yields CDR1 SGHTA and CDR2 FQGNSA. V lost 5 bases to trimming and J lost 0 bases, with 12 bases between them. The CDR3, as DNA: TGTGCCAGCAGCCTGGAGCTGGCTAGCACAGATACGCAGTATTTT. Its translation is CASSLELASTDTQYF.

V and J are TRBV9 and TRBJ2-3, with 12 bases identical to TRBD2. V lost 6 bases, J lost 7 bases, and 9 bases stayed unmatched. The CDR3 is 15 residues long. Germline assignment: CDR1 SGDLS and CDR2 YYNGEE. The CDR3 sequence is CASTGRLAGDYTQYF. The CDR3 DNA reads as TGTGCCAGCACCGGGCGACTAGCGGGGGATTATACGCAGTATTTT.

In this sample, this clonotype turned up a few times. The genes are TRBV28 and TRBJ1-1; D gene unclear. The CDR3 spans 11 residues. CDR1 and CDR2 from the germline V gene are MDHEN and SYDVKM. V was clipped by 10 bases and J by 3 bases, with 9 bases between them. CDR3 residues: CATRDHTEAFF. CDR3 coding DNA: TGTGCCACCCGAGACCACACTGAAGCTTTCTTT.

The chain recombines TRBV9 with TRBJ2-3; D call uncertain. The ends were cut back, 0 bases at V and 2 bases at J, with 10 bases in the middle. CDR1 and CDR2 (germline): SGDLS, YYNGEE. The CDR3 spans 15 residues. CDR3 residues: CASSVVPLVTDTQYF. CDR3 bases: TGTGCCAGCAGCGTAGTCCCTCTAGTCACAGATACGCAGTATTTT.

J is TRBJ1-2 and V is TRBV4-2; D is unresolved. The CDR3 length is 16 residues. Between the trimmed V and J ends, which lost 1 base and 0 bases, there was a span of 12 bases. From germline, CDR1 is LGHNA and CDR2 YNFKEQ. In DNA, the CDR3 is TGTGCCAGCAGCCAAGCCGACGACCGACCTAACTATGGCTACACCTTC. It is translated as CASSQADDRPNYGYTF.

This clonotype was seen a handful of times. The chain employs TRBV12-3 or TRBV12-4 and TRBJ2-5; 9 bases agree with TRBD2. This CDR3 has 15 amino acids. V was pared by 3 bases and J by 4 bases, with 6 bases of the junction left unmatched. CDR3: CASSLGLAGTETQYF. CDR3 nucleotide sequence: TGTGCCAGCAGTTTGGGTCTAGCGGGGACAGAGACCCAGTACTTC.

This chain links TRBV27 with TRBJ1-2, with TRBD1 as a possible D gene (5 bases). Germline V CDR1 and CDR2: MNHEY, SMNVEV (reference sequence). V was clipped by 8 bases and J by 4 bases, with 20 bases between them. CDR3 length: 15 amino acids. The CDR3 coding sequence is TGTGCCAGCGGTCTGCTCGATGGGGGTGGCTATGGCTACACCTTC. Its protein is CASGLLDGGGYGYTF.

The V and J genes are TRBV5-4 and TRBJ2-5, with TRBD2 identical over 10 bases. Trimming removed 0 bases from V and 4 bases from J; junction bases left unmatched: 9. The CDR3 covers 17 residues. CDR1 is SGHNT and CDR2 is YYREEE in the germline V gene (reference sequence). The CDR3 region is CASSLGTTSGMRETQYF. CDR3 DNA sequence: TGTGCCAGCAGCTTGGGTACTACTAGCGGGATGAGAGAGACCCAGTACTTC.

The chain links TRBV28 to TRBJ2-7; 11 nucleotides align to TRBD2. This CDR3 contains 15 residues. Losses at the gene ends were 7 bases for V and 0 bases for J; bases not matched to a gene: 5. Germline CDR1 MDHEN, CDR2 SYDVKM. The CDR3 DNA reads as TGTGCCAGCACTTTCACTAGCGGGAGCTCCTACGAGCAGTACTTC. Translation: CASTFTSGSSYEQYF. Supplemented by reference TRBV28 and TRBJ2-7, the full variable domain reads DVKVTQSSRYLVKRTGEKVFLECVQDMDHENMFWYRQDPGLGLRLIYFSYDVKMKEKGDIPEGYSVSREKKERFSLILESASTNQTSMYLCASTFTSGSSYEQYFGPGTRLTVT.

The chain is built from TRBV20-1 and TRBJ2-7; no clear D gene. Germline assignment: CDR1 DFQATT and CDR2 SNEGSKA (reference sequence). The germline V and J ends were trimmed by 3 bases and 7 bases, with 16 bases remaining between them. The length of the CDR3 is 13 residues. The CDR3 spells CSASPRFGNEQYF. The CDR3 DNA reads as TGCAGTGCTAGTCCCAGATTCGGCAATGAGCAGTACTTC.

CDR3 amino acids: CASSESDHYGYTF. The DNA of the CDR3 is TGTGCCAGCAGTGAAAGTGACCACTATGGCTACACCTTC. The chain employs TRBV6-1 and TRBJ1-2, with D hard to call. The germline V gene has CDR1 MNHNS and CDR2 SASEGT. Trimming removed 2 bases from V and 3 bases from J, with 7 bases in between. The CDR3 is 13 residues long.

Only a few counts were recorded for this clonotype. The CDR3 is CASSYQAGFNYEQYF. DNA for the CDR3: TGCGCCAGCAGCTACCAAGCAGGGTTCAACTACGAGCAGTACTTC. The rearrangement uses TRBV4-3 and TRBJ2-7; TRBD1 is a possible D gene (5 bases). The CDR3 spans 15 residues. Trimming left V 5 bases short and J 3 bases short, with 17 bases between. Germline CDR1 LGHNA, CDR2 YSLEER.

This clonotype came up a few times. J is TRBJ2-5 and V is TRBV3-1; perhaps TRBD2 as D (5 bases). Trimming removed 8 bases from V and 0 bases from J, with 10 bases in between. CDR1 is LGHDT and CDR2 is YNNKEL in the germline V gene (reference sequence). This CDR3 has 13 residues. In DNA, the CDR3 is TGTGCCAGCCGGCGGGTTCACCAAGAGACCCAGTACTTC. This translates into CASRRVHQETQYF.

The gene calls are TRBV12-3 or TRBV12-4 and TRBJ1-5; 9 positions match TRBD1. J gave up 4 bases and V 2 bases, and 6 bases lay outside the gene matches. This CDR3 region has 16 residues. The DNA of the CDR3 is TGTGCCAGCAGTTTACTCCAGGGACAGGGTAATCAGCCCCAGCATTTT. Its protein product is CASSLLQGQGNQPQHF.

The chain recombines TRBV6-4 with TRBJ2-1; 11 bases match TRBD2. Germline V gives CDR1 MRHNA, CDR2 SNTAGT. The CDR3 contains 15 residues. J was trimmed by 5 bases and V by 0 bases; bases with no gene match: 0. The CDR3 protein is CASSDSTSGNNEQFF. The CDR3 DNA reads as TGTGCCAGCAGTGACTCGACTAGCGGGAACAATGAGCAGTTCTTC.

The DNA of the CDR3 is TGCAGTGCTAGCTTATCATTGGATGCACCCCTCCACTTT. Its translation: CSASLSLDAPLHF. V and J are TRBV20-1 and TRBJ1-6; no clear D. The V end was cut by 3 bases, the J end by 11 bases, with 14 bases between. Germline V gene sequence: CDR1 DFQATT, CDR2 SNEGSKA (reference sequence). CDR3 size: 13 residues.

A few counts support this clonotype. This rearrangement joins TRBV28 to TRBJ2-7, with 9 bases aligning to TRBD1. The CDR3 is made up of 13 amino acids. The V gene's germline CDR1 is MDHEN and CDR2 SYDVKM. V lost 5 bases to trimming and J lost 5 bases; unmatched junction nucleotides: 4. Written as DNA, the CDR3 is TGTGCCAGCAGTGAGGGGGACAGGGACGAGCAGTACTTC. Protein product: CASSEGDRDEQYF.

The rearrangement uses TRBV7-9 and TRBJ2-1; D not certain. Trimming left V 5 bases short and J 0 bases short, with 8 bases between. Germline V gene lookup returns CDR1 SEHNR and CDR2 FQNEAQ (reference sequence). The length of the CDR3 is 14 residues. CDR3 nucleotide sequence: TGTGCCAGCAGCCCCTTTAGCTCCTACAATGAGCAGTTCTTC. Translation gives CASSPFSSYNEQFF.

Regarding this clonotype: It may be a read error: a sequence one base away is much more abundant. CDR3 DNA sequence: TGTGCCAGCAGCTCAATAGGGTACGAGCAGTACTTC. Residues: CASSSIGYEQYF. This sequence joins TRBV11-2 and TRBJ2-7; no clear D. V dropped 4 bases and J dropped 4 bases, with 8 bases sitting between them. Per germline, CDR1 SGHAT and CDR2 FQNNGV. The CDR3 extends over 12 amino acids.

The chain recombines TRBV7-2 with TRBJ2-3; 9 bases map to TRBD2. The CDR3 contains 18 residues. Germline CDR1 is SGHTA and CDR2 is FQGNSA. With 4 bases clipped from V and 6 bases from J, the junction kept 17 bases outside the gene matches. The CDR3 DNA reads TGTGCCAGCAGCTCGATAGCGGGAGTTTATCGGGTGGTGGATACGCAGTATTTT. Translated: CASSSIAGVYRVVDTQYF.

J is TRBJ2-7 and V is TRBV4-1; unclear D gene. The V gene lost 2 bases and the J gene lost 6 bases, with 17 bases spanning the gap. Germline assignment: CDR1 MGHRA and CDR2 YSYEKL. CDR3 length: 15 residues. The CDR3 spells CASSQSEAFLAEQYF. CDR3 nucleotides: TGCGCCAGCAGCCAAAGCGAGGCTTTTTTAGCCGAGCAGTACTTC.